This note documents a single T cell receptor (beta chain) sequence. The entry originates in a study of blood T cell repertoires in COVID-19. CDR3 length: 14 amino acids. Germline assignment: CDR1 ENHRY and CDR2 SYGVKD. V dropped 11 bases and J dropped 4 bases, with 20 bases sitting between them. Produced via immunoSEQ multiplex PCR; TCRdb's table is partial and in-frame only. The repertoire holds nearly 300,000 clones, with around 92% as singletons. The origin of this receptor is a woman aged 50 to 60 who had been exposed to COVID-19. Source material: PBMCs or T cells enriched from blood (not recorded which). J is TRBJ1-1 and V is TRBV10-3; D call uncertain. CDR3 nucleotides: TGTGCCTCGAGCAAGGGAGGTTCTGGCACTGAAGCTTTCTTT. Its protein is CASSKGGSGTEAFF.